This TCR beta chain originates from a study of vaccination and CD4 T cells after COVID-19. Treatment specified: roughly 11-day PBMC culture with coronavirus spike peptide pools or control peptides (ViraFEST assay). CD4+ T cells that had been cultured provided DNA sequenced with the Oncomine TCR Beta short-read assay. After culture, CD4+ T cells served as the source for genomic DNA extraction. Each CDR3 protein gets one entry after TCRdb re-called the PCR reads with MiXCR. The data show around 9,500 distinct CDR3 sequences, with less than 65% seen just once and over 20% held by the top ten. The germline V gene has CDR1 SGHTA and CDR2 FQGNSA. The CDR3 extends over 12 amino acids. V lost 4 bases to trimming and J lost 12 bases, with 13 bases between them. In this sample, this clonotype turned up once. Its specificity is not known.

The chain couples TRBV7-2 to TRBJ1-3, with D tentatively TRBD1 (6 bases). Source material: CD4+ T cells from blood, cultured in vitro. The source of this sequence is a human donor who had recovered from COVID-19. CDR3 sequence (DNA): TGTGCCAGCAGCTCCGGCGACAGGCACATATATTTT. Translation gives CASSSGDRHIYF.